Below are 32 T cell receptor beta chains sequenced from a single sample in a study of T cells in tumors after PD-1 blockade. Assay used: immunoSEQ multiplex PCR; TCRdb lists only in-frame clones, some missing. This table has 4,500 to 6,000 clones, 66% appearing once. This specimen was tumor tissue, taken before anti-PD-1 treatment. The receptor source for this set is a human donor with cutaneous squamous cell carcinoma.

The chain links TRBV18 to TRBJ1-1; no reliable D call. Germline V CDR1 and CDR2: KGHSH, LQKENI. V gave up 2 bases and J gave up 2 bases, with 9 bases separating them. This CDR3 is built from 14 residues. The chain's CDR3 is CASSPGRTNTEAFF. The CDR3 coding sequence is TGTGCCAGCTCACCAGGGCGGACCAACACTGAAGCTTTCTTT.

This clone is labeled as medium-sized (0.01 to 0.1%). The chain has TRBV7-9 and TRBJ2-1; 10 nucleotides agree with TRBD2. V lost 5 bases and J lost 10; bases outside the gene matches: 11. Germline CDR1 reads SEHNR; CDR2 reads FQNEAQ (reference sequence). This CDR3 has 15 amino acids. The CDR3 bases are TGTGCCAGCAGCGGCGGACTAGCGGACCGTAGCGAGCAGTTCTTC. Protein: CASSGGLADRSEQFF.

V gene TRBV6-5 combines with J gene TRBJ2-7; D is undetermined. V gave up 3 bases and J gave up 2 bases, with 14 bases separating them. Per the germline V gene, CDR1 is MNHEY and CDR2 is SVGAGI. This CDR3 is 15 amino acids long. CDR3 DNA sequence: TGTGCCAGCAGTTATGGGTCCAACATGGCCTACGAGCAGTACTTC. This sequence encodes CASSYGSNMAYEQYF.

This clone was detected only once. The V gene is TRBV27, the J gene TRBJ2-5, with 9 bases fitting TRBD2. The trim removed 5 bases at V and 1 base at J, leaving 8 bases unmatched. This CDR3 contains 16 residues. Germline V lookup: CDR1 MNHEY, CDR2 SMNVEV (reference sequence). The CDR3 nucleotides are TGTGCCAGCAGTCCTACCTTAGCGGGGGCCCAAGAGACCCAGTACTTC. As protein: CASSPTLAGAQETQYF.

The V gene is TRBV30, the J gene TRBJ2-2, with no clear D. Trimming left V 3 bases short and J 0 bases short, with 8 bases between. Germline loops: CDR1 GTSNPN, CDR2 SVGIG (reference sequence). The CDR3 loop spans 14 amino acids. The CDR3 reads CAWSRTANTGELFF. The CDR3 bases are TGTGCCTGGAGCCGGACGGCGAACACCGGGGAGCTGTTTTTT.

J is TRBJ2-3 and V is TRBV6-5, with a possible D match to TRBD2 (7 bases). The CDR3 loop spans 16 amino acids. In germline, CDR1 is MNHEY, CDR2 SVGAGI. V was pared by 4 bases and J by 8 bases, with 22 bases between. Here the CDR3 DNA reads TGTGCCAGCAGTTTAGGGGGGGGCGTGGCGGGGCGTACGCAGTATTTT. This gives the protein CASSLGGGVAGRTQYF.

This CDR3 reads CASSLEDRGSRYF. The CDR3 nucleotides are TGCGCCAGCAGCTTGGAGGACAGGGGGTCCAGGTACTTC. The chain employs TRBV5-1 and TRBJ2-7, with 10 nucleotides matching TRBD1. V trimming: 0 bases; J trimming: 12 bases; junction bases outside the gene matches: 6. Germline loops: CDR1 SGHRS, CDR2 YFSETQ. The CDR3 loop spans 13 amino acids.

This chain links TRBV10-1 with TRBJ2-7, with 9 bases aligning to TRBD2. CDR1 is WNHNN and CDR2 is SYGVQD in the germline V gene (reference sequence). CDR3 length: 16 amino acids. The J segment lost 2 bases and the V segment lost 4 bases, leaving 9 bases of the junction unmatched. CDR3 sequence reads: CASSGEESSGTYEQYF. The CDR3 DNA is TGCGCCAGCAGTGGGGAGGAGTCTAGCGGGACCTACGAGCAGTACTTC.

This clone came up a few times. This chain uses TRBV10-1 with TRBJ1-3, with D tentatively TRBD1 (5 bases). The V and J ends lost 6 bases and 7 bases respectively, with 16 bases between them. The CDR3 runs 14 residues. Germline V gene data show CDR1 as WNHNN and CDR2 as SYGVQD (reference sequence). CDR3 coding DNA: TGCGCCAGCAGGGCCGGGACGGCAGGGAACACCATATATTTT. Residues: CASRAGTAGNTIYF.

This chain uses TRBV18 with TRBJ2-2; TRBD1 aligns across 12 bases. CDR1 and CDR2 from the germline V gene are KGHSH and LQKENI. There are 17 residues in the CDR3. V shed 3 bases, J shed 5 bases, and the junction held 7 bases outside the gene matches. The CDR3 here is CASSPPGQGAWTGELFF. For the CDR3, the DNA is TGTGCCAGCTCACCTCCGGGACAGGGGGCCTGGACCGGGGAGCTGTTTTTT.

Worth noting for this clone: One junction end disagrees with the germline gene, perhaps due to a read error. The chain is built from TRBV3-1 (or the pseudogene TRBV3-2) and TRBJ2-5; tentatively, D is TRBD2 (7 bases). The CDR3 runs to 18 residues. Germline V gives CDR1 LGHDT, CDR2 YNNKEL (reference sequence). CDR3 DNA sequence: TGTGCCAGCAGCCAAGTCTGGCAAGGGCAAACCGGGGGGCGAGAGTGGCACTTC. This encodes CASSQVWQGQTGGREWHF.

The rearrangement uses TRBV6-1 and TRBJ2-4; 12 nucleotides align to TRBD1. The CDR3 consists of 17 residues. J gave up 9 bases and V 1 base, and 10 bases lay outside the gene matches. Germline V gives CDR1 MNHNS, CDR2 SASEGT. The CDR3 region is CASSEGPRDRGLVIQYF. CDR3 nucleotides: TGTGCCAGCAGTGAAGGTCCCCGGGACAGGGGGCTAGTCATTCAGTACTTC.

There are a few counts of this clone. The chain joins TRBV5-1 to TRBJ1-6; 7 bases agree with TRBD1. This CDR3 comprises 17 residues. Germline-derived CDR1 and CDR2 are SGHRS and YFSETQ. With 4 bases clipped from V and 8 bases from J, the junction kept 15 bases outside the gene matches. The CDR3 is CASSLGTAALTYSPLHF. CDR3 DNA: TGCGCCAGCAGCCTCGGGACAGCCGCTTTGACCTATTCACCCCTCCACTTT.

The chain has TRBV5-4 and TRBJ2-1, with D perhaps assigned TRBD1 or TRBD2 (5 bases each). Trimming removed 4 bases at V and 5 bases at J, with 13 bases between. The germline gives CDR1 SGHNT, CDR2 YYREEE (reference sequence). This CDR3 comprises 14 residues. The CDR3: CASSGSGTDNEQFF. The CDR3 DNA is TGTGCCAGCAGCGGTTCCGGGACCGACAATGAGCAGTTCTTC.

The chain is built from TRBV4-1 and TRBJ2-1; 10 bases fit TRBD1. CDR3 length: 17 amino acids. After removal of 0 bases from V and 3 bases from J, the junction contained 5 bases not matched to a gene. Germline CDR1 MGHRA, CDR2 YSYEKL. CDR3 residues: CASSQDIGTGVYNEQFF. CDR3 in DNA: TGCGCCAGCAGCCAAGATATAGGGACAGGGGTCTACAATGAGCAGTTCTTC.

By frequency in the sample, this clone is medium-sized. This chain uses TRBV5-1 with TRBJ1-2; 8 bases line up with TRBD1. The length of the CDR3 is 12 residues. Germline CDR1 is SGHRS and CDR2 is YFSETQ. V gave up 5 bases and J gave up 7 bases; unmatched junction bases: 4. The chain's CDR3 is CASSPTGGGYTF. Here the CDR3 DNA reads TGCGCCAGCAGTCCCACAGGGGGTGGCTACACCTTC.

The rearrangement joins TRBV4-2 to TRBJ2-2; TRBD2 aligns across 8 bases. The V segment lost 4 bases and the J segment 7 bases; nucleotides outside the gene matches: 17. In germline, CDR1 is LGHNA, CDR2 YNFKEQ. The CDR3 is 18 residues long. The CDR3 region has the DNA TGTGCCAGCAGCCGAGACAAACCCTTAGCGGGGTTAATCGGGGAGCTGTTTTTT. Protein sequence: CASSRDKPLAGLIGELFF.

The chain carries TRBV5-5 and TRBJ2-5; TRBD1 matches at 7 bases. Germline CDR1 SGHKS, CDR2 YYEKEE (reference sequence). This CDR3 is 15 amino acids long. The V gene end was trimmed by 4 bases and the J gene end by 7 bases; junction bases not matched to a gene: 13. The CDR3 protein is CASSLGTAVGGTQYF. The CDR3 DNA sequence: TGTGCCAGCAGCCTCGGGACAGCTGTTGGGGGGACCCAGTACTTC.

The chain employs TRBV4-1 and TRBJ1-5; tentatively, D is TRBD1 (5 bases). The CDR3 covers 15 residues. CDR1 MGHRA and CDR2 YSYEKL come from the germline V gene. V was cut by 3 bases and J by 0 bases, with 9 bases left in between. The CDR3 DNA sequence: TGCGCCAGCAGCCAGGAGACAGCTAGCAATCAGCCCCAGCATTTT. It yields the protein CASSQETASNQPQHF.

The chain recombines TRBV6-6 with TRBJ2-1; 8 bases are shared with TRBD1. V was clipped by 5 bases and J by 7 bases; unmatched bases: 7. There are 14 residues in the CDR3. CDR1 MNHNY and CDR2 SVGAGI come from the germline V gene (reference sequence). CDR3 protein: CASSTAQGANEQFF. In DNA form, the CDR3 reads TGTGCCAGCAGTACGGCCCAGGGGGCTAATGAGCAGTTCTTC.

This clone appeared once. The chain has TRBV30 and TRBJ1-6, with TRBD1 identical over 9 bases. Trimming took 2 bases from V and 2 from J; bases not matched to a gene: 7. The CDR3 runs to 17 residues. Germline CDR1 is GTSNPN and CDR2 is SVGIG (reference sequence). CDR3: CAWSPSWDRAYNSPLHF. The CDR3 region has the DNA TGTGCCTGGAGTCCAAGTTGGGACAGGGCCTATAATTCACCCCTCCACTTT.

The chain combines TRBV6-5 with TRBJ1-1, with no clear D. The CDR3 contains 15 residues. V was clipped by 3 bases and J by 1 base, with 12 bases between them. CDR1 and CDR2 from the germline V gene are MNHEY and SVGAGI. CDR3 sequence (DNA): TGTGCCAGCAGTTATCTCTTCGGGAGGAACACTGAAGCTTTCTTT. Its translation is CASSYLFGRNTEAFF.

Written as DNA, the CDR3 is TGTGCCATCAGTGTTTCAGGAGGCGCAGGTCAGCCCCAGCATTTT. This sequence encodes CAISVSGGAGQPQHF. The chain has TRBV10-3 and TRBJ1-5; D is unclear. Germline assignment: CDR1 ENHRY and CDR2 SYGVKD. V dropped 4 bases and J dropped 6 bases, with 16 bases sitting between them. CDR3 length equals 15 residues.

J is TRBJ2-3 and V is TRBV19, with a tentative D call TRBD1 (6 bases). Trimming pared 2 bases from V and 6 bases from J, leaving 15 bases between. This CDR3 spans 15 amino acids. Germline loops: CDR1 LNHDA, CDR2 SQIVND (reference sequence). CDR3 residues: CASSIFGGGSDTQYF. For the CDR3, the DNA is TGTGCCAGTAGTATATTTGGGGGCGGGTCGGATACGCAGTATTTT.

This clone appeared once. This CDR3 is CAWKGDTWAPSDSHTGELFF. The CDR3 coding sequence is TGTGCCTGGAAAGGAGACACATGGGCCCCCAGCGATAGCCACACCGGGGAGCTGTTTTTT. J is TRBJ2-2 and V is TRBV30, with D hard to call. V dropped 4 bases and J dropped 3 bases, with 30 bases sitting between them. The CDR3 covers 20 residues. CDR1 is GTSNPN and CDR2 is SVGIG in the germline V gene (reference sequence).

The CDR3 nucleotides read TGTGCCAGCAGCTTTGGACAGGAAAAATCCTCCTACGAGCAGTACTTC. Amino acid sequence: CASSFGQEKSSYEQYF. The chain is built from TRBV7-9 and TRBJ2-7, with 7 nucleotides matching TRBD1. Trimming at V came to 3 bases and at J to 0 bases, leaving 8 bases not matched to a gene. This CDR3 region has 16 residues. Germline V gene sequence: CDR1 SEHNR, CDR2 FQNEAQ (reference sequence).

V gene TRBV5-6 combines with J gene TRBJ1-2, with D possibly matching TRBD1 (5 bases). Trimming took off 4 bases at V and 5 bases at J, with 12 bases between the two ends. The CDR3 runs 13 residues. Looked up from germline, CDR1 is SGHDT and CDR2 is YYEEEE. The CDR3 reads CASSKQVQYGYTF. CDR3 coding DNA: TGTGCCAGCAGCAAACAGGTTCAGTATGGCTACACCTTC.

The V call is TRBV20-1, the J call TRBJ2-7; D ambiguous. V lost 3 bases, J lost 6 bases, and 24 bases lay in between. This CDR3 has 16 amino acids. Germline CDR1 is DFQATT and CDR2 is SNEGSKA (reference sequence). The CDR3 loop reads CSASSPAESVFGEQYF. The CDR3 nucleotides read TGCAGTGCTAGTTCACCCGCTGAGAGCGTCTTCGGCGAGCAGTACTTC.

The chain uses TRBV7-9 and TRBJ1-5; D ambiguous. The CDR3 contains 16 residues. The V and J ends lost 0 bases and 5 bases respectively, with 14 bases between them. The germline CDR1 and CDR2 sequences are SEHNR and FQNEAQ (reference sequence). The CDR3 region has the DNA TGTGCCAGCAGCTTAGCGTTGGGGATAGTAGATCAGCCCCAGCATTTT. It codes for CASSLALGIVDQPQHF.

This chain uses TRBV2 with TRBJ2-1; 10 nucleotides match TRBD2. This CDR3 comprises 14 residues. V lost 4 bases, J lost 4 bases, and 1 base stayed unmatched. Looked up from germline, CDR1 is SNHLY and CDR2 is FYNNEI. The CDR3 nucleotides read TGTGCCAGCAGTGTGACTAGCGGGTACAATGAGCAGTTCTTC. It codes for CASSVTSGYNEQFF.

Judged by abundance, this clone is large (0.1 to 1%). J is TRBJ1-2 and V is TRBV5-1; 8 bases agree with TRBD1. This CDR3 has 15 amino acids. V was clipped by 4 bases and J by 1 base; unmatched bases: 6. Germline V gives CDR1 SGHRS, CDR2 YFSETQ. The CDR3 reads CASSQTGGHNYGYTF. The CDR3 DNA sequence: TGCGCCAGCAGCCAAACAGGGGGTCATAACTATGGCTACACCTTC.

The rearrangement uses TRBV3-1 (or the pseudogene TRBV3-2) and TRBJ2-3; a possible D gene is TRBD2 (5 bases). In germline, CDR1 is LGHDT, CDR2 YNNKEL (reference sequence). The CDR3 has 16 amino acids. The germline V and J ends were trimmed by 1 base and 4 bases, with 15 bases remaining between them. The CDR3 nucleotides are TGTGCCAGCAGCCAAGTACAGCGGCCAGGAGCAGATACGCAGTATTTT. Translation gives CASSQVQRPGADTQYF.